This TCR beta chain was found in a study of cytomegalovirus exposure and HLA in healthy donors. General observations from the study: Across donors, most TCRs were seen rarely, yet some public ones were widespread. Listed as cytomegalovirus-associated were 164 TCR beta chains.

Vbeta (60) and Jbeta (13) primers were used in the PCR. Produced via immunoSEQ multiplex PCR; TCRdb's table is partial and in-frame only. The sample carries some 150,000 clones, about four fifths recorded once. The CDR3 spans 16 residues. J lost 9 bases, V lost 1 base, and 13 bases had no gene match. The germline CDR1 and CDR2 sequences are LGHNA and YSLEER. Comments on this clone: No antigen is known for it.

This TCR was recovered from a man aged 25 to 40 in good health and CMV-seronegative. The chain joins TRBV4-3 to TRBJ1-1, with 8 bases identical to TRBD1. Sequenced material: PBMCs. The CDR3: CASSQARYRGALKAFF. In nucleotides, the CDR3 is TGCGCCAGCAGCCAAGCTAGATACAGGGGGGCCCTGAAAGCTTTCTTT.